This T cell receptor (beta chain) appears in the sequencing data of a study of identical twins. TCRdb independently ran MiXCR on the 5' RACE reads; one entry per CDR3 protein. In the table there are approximately 700,000 distinct CDR3 sequences, around 6.1% of which are singletons. Study-level points and caveats: Beta clonotypes that were abundant in cord blood contained fewer insertions, a pattern absent from memory repertoires.

This clonotype was counted many times. Its cognate antigen is unknown. The clonotype originates from a man aged 18 to 30 in good health. Sequencing was carried out using naive T cells sorted from blood.

The CDR3 region is CASSMDLNYGYTF. The DNA of the CDR3 is TGCGCCAGCAGCATGGACCTAAACTATGGCTACACCTTC. This chain links TRBV5-1 with TRBJ1-2; D not resolved. V dropped 4 bases and J dropped 2 bases, with 9 bases sitting between them. The CDR3 length is 13 residues. Germline V gene sequence: CDR1 SGHRS, CDR2 YFSETQ.